The present TCR beta chain was sequenced within a study of regulatory T cells in long-lasting Graves disease (dated by TCRdb to the early 2020s). In the study overall: Persistent Graves' disease was defined as persistently positive TSH receptor autoantibodies together with antithyroid drug treatment for over 5 years. Patients with persistent Graves' disease were compared with patients with newly diagnosed Graves' disease using TCR sequencing and RNA sequencing of peripheral blood. The study took place in China and was registered as a clinical trial. A total of about 33 samples underwent TCR sequencing, from around 13 patients with persistent Graves' disease and roughly 20 patients with newly diagnosed Graves' disease. On average, persistent Graves' disease patients in the clinical cohort had been on antithyroid drugs for about 9.7 years. Points the paper makes about the study in general: Compared with newly diagnosed patients, patients with persistent Graves' disease had lower TCR Shannon entropy and fewer highly expanded clones, which suggests clonal expansion. Patients with persistent disease shared more public clonotypes (about 2,500) than newly diagnosed patients did (more than 900). Preferential use of TRBV28, TRBJ1-2 and TRBJ2-5 was observed in persistent disease, whereas TRBV20-1 and TRBJ2-1 were favored in newly diagnosed disease. Only peripheral blood was studied, because thyroid tissue, the primary lesion, was inaccessible. Only the TCR beta chain was sequenced and analyzed. As a limitation, the authors acknowledged that the small sample size may reduce accuracy.

The CDR3 holds 16 amino acids from the cysteine to the phenylalanine. Only the CDR3 part of the read is kept: 48 bases, read in frame from the first base. From V the trimming removes 6 bases and from J it removes 4 bases, while the gene matches leave 7 bases of the junction unaccounted for. The germline V gene yields SNHLY for CDR1 and FYNNEI for CDR2. Of note for this clonotype: It lacks a known antigen. No base quality values were provided; no much bigger clone lies one nucleotide off.

To prepare the library, multiplex PCR was applied. Instrument used: Illumina HiSeq 4000. To build TCR beta libraries, CDR3 regions were amplified by Arm-PCR using iRepertoire HTBI primers. PCR products were gel purified before sequencing. In the source study's methods: A total of 62 TRBV and 14 TRBJ segments were identified across samples and were used for gene usage analysis of CDR3 amino acid clonotypes. COPE and FqMerger were used to merge filtered high-quality paired reads into contigs. Contigs were aligned with BLAST to IMGT TRBV, TRBD and TRBJ reference genes, and CDR3 was defined per IMGT. Clonotypes above 0.1% frequency were classified as highly expanded clones. Shannon entropy served as the measure of repertoire diversity, while the Gini coefficient captured V-J evenness. A clonotype found in more than one individual was treated as public. TCRdb applied fastp at Q25 and MiXCR to the public reads, then kept only in-frame beta chains. Rows matching on CDR3 protein sequence are summarized as one entry with the most common DNA and genes. For this entry, the V and J calls and clone size follow TCRdb and not the study's own pipeline. For this sample the table gives 350,000 to 450,000 distinct CDR3 sequences, of which 20% to 25% were detected only once. The leading ten clones occupy 13% to 15% of the sample.

The time point label here, explained by the study, means: persistent/refractory GD, antithyroid drugs over 5 years with positive TRAb. For both TCR sequencing and RNA sequencing, RNA was extracted from PBMCs in TRIzol. Graves' disease was diagnosed according to American Thyroid Association guidelines. Recruitment of patients was carried out at an endocrinology department in Xi'an, China. Each patient gave approximately 10 milliliters of peripheral blood, collected in an EDTA anticoagulant tube. Ficoll Paque Plus density gradient separation was used to isolate PBMCs, and no further T cell sorting was performed. An Agilent 2100 Bioanalyzer and agarose gel were used to check RNA quality, and a NanoDrop 2000 was used to measure RNA concentration.

The chain links TRBV2 with TRBJ2-3, and TRBD2 aligns with 13 junction nucleotides. The receptor comes from a female donor with Graves disease. The material was peripheral blood mononuclear cells (PBMCs), obtained when the disease was refractory, from a patient treated with antithyroid drugs. The sequence in DNA is TGTGCCAGCAGCTGGACTAGCGGGAGCTCCGCAGATACGCAGTATTTT. The translation is CASSWTSGSSADTQYF.